This T cell receptor (beta chain) was sequenced in a study of T cells after posttransplantation cyclophosphamide. This clone was recorded only once. The assay was immunoSEQ multiplex PCR, and TCRdb's table has in-frame clones only and misses some. This sample has about 18,000 clones, with less than 90% found just once. The germline V gene has CDR1 SGDLS and CDR2 YYNGEE. With V trimmed by 3 bases and J by 6 bases, 4 bases remained unmatched. The CDR3 consists of 15 residues. Sequenced: memory CD4+ T cells sorted from blood. The TCR was taken from a man aged 25 to 40 in good health and a related stem cell transplant donor. The genes are TRBV9 and TRBJ1-6, with 9 bases matching TRBD1. CDR3 sequence: CASSAGTGSNSPLHF. As DNA, the CDR3 is TGTGCCAGCAGCGCCGGGACAGGGAGTAATTCACCCCTCCACTTT.